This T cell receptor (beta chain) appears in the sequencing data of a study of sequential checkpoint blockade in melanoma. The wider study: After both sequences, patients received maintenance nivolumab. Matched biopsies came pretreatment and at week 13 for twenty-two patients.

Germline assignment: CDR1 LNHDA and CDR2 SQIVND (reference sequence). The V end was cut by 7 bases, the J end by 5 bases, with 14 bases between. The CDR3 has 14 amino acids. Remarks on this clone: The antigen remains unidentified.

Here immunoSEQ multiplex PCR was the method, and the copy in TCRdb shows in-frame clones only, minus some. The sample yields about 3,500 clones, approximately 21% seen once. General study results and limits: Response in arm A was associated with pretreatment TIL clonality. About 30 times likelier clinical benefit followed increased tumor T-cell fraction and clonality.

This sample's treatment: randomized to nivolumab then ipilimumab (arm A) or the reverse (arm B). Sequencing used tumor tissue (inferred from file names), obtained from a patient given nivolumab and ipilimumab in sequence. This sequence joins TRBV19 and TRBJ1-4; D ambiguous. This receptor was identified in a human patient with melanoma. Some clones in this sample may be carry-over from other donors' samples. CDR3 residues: CASTKSGGNEKLFF. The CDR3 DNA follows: TGTGCCAGTACCAAATCAGGAGGGAATGAAAAACTGTTTTTT.